These 30 T cell receptor beta chains originate from one sample sequenced in a study of control samples from healthy donors and cancer patients. Sequenced by immunoSEQ multiplex PCR; TCRdb stores in-frame clones only, minus some. The top ten clones hold 7% to 10% of a sample with 100,000 to 150,000 clones, around nine tenths of them seen once. The sample comprised blood. The origin of the receptors is a man aged 40-49 years in good health.

The chain carries TRBV5-5 and TRBJ1-5; a weak D match, TRBD1 (5 bases). CDR1 is SGHKS, CDR2 YYEKEE, per germline (reference sequence). The ends were cut back, 0 bases at V and 4 bases at J, with 8 bases in the middle. The CDR3 contains 14 residues. CDR3: CASSLGGVNQPQHF. The DNA of the CDR3 is TGTGCCAGCAGCTTGGGAGGGGTTAATCAGCCCCAGCATTTT.

This chain joins TRBV7-2 and TRBJ1-2; a weak D match, TRBD1 (6 bases). The ends were cut back, 2 bases at V and 2 bases at J, with 12 bases in the middle. CDR3 size: 15 residues. Germline CDR1 reads SGHTA; CDR2 reads FQGNSA. The CDR3 spells CASSLPRQANYGYTF. DNA for the CDR3: TGTGCCAGCAGCTTACCGAGACAGGCCAACTATGGCTACACCTTC.

This clone was observed a few times. The rearrangement links TRBV5-8 to TRBJ1-2; D is unresolved. With 6 bases removed from V and 8 bases from J, the gap between germline ends came to 26 bases. Germline V gives CDR1 SGHTS, CDR2 YDEGEE. CDR3 size: 16 residues. The CDR3: CASIAGVYLAAGGYTF. The CDR3 DNA reads as TGTGCCAGCATCGCCGGGGTGTACCTGGCCGCTGGGGGCTACACCTTC.

The J gene is TRBJ1-6, the V gene TRBV9; D gene uncertain. The V end was cut by 4 bases, the J end by 1 base, with 15 bases between. The CDR3 extends over 17 amino acids. Germline V gene data show CDR1 as SGDLS and CDR2 as YYNGEE. In DNA, the CDR3 is TGTGCCAGCAGCCCCATGGCCCTTAGTTCCTATAATTCACCCCTCCACTTT. It codes for CASSPMALSSYNSPLHF.

The chain combines TRBV7-6 with TRBJ2-2; 7 bases fit TRBD1. Trimming removed 2 bases from V and 6 bases from J; junction bases left unmatched: 9. The CDR3 totals 16 residues. Germline CDR1 SGHVS, CDR2 FNYEAQ. CDR3: CASSLILGTDAGELFF. The CDR3 nucleotides are TGTGCCAGCAGCTTAATTCTCGGGACAGACGCCGGGGAGCTGTTTTTT.

The rearrangement joins TRBV11-3 to TRBJ2-3; TRBD2 agrees at 12 bases. CDR1 SGHNT and CDR2 YENEEA come from the germline V gene. The trim removed 5 bases at V and 4 bases at J, leaving 7 bases unmatched. CDR3 length equals 16 residues. CDR3 DNA: TGTGCCAGCAGCCTTCCTCTAGCGGGGGGGCCAGATACGCAGTATTTT. This sequence encodes CASSLPLAGGPDTQYF. Supplemented by reference TRBV11-3 and TRBJ2-3, the full variable domain reads EAGVVQSPRYKIIEKKQPVAFWCNPISGHNTLYWYLQNLGQGPELLIRYENEEAVDDSQLPKDRFSAERLKGVDSTLKIQPAELGDSAVYLCASSLPLAGGPDTQYFGPGTRLTVL.

V usage is TRBV6-5 and J usage is TRBJ1-2; D not resolved. Germline V gives CDR1 MNHEY, CDR2 SVGAGI. The CDR3 is 12 residues long. V was clipped by 5 bases and J by 10 bases, with 14 bases between them. The chain's CDR3 is CASSLTDGYYTF. The CDR3 region has the DNA TGTGCCAGCAGTCTGACCGACGGGTACTACACCTTC.

V is TRBV11-3 and J is TRBJ2-1; TRBD2 agrees at 13 bases. The ends lost 5 bases at V and 3 bases at J; junction bases unmatched: 7. Germline values: CDR1 SGHNT, CDR2 YENEEA. The CDR3 totals 17 residues. The CDR3 bases are TGTGCCAGCAGCCCTTGGACTAGCGGGAGCTTCTACAATGAGCAGTTCTTC. It specifies CASSPWTSGSFYNEQFF.

V usage is TRBV2 and J usage is TRBJ2-7; the match to TRBD2 covers 13 bases. The CDR3 loop spans 16 amino acids. Germline loops: CDR1 SNHLY, CDR2 FYNNEI. J gave up 2 bases and V 6 bases, and 7 bases lay outside the gene matches. CDR3 residues: CASRGPGTSGTYEQYF. DNA for the CDR3: TGTGCCAGCAGGGGTCCCGGGACTAGCGGGACCTACGAGCAGTACTTC.

This clone has only a few counts. The rearrangement links TRBV5-4 to TRBJ1-2; D might be TRBD1 (6 bases). The CDR3 loop spans 13 amino acids. CDR1 and CDR2 (germline): SGHNT, YYREEE (reference sequence). V was trimmed by 4 bases and J by 4 bases, leaving 11 bases between them. CDR3 loop: CASSEGQLYGYTF. CDR3 coding DNA: TGTGCCAGCAGCGAGGGACAACTCTATGGCTACACCTTC.

The rearrangement uses TRBV11-3 and TRBJ2-3, with 7 bases identical to TRBD1. CDR1 and CDR2 (germline): SGHNT, YENEEA. This CDR3 has 14 amino acids. V was pared by 4 bases and J by 4 bases, with 5 bases of the junction left unmatched. The CDR3 loop is CASSSGQDPDTQYF. In DNA form, the CDR3 reads TGTGCCAGCAGCTCCGGACAGGACCCAGATACGCAGTATTTT.

CDR3 nucleotides: TGTGCCAGCAGTGGAGGGACAGGAAGCAACGAGCAGTACTTC. Translated, it gives CASSGGTGSNEQYF. The chain has TRBV2 and TRBJ2-7; the match to TRBD1 covers 8 bases. J gave up 5 bases and V 4 bases, and 7 bases lay outside the gene matches. Germline V lookup: CDR1 SNHLY, CDR2 FYNNEI. The CDR3 runs to 14 residues. Looking up the rest from reference TRBV2 and TRBJ2-7 gives the full variable domain: EPEVTQTPSHQVTQMGQEVILRCVPISNHLYFYWYRQILGQKVEFLVSFYNNEISEKSEIFDDQFSVERPDGSNFTLKIRSTKLEDSAMYFCASSGGTGSNEQYFGPGTRLTVT.

Only one count was recorded for this clone. The chain recombines TRBV6-1 with TRBJ1-1, with D unclear. The V end lost 0 bases, the J end lost 8 bases, and 13 bases lay between the germline ends. This CDR3 is 14 amino acids long. Germline CDR1 reads MNHNS; CDR2 reads SASEGT. Written as DNA, the CDR3 is TGTGCCAGCAGTGAAGCCTCAAGTTTCGGAGAAGCTTTCTTT. This sequence encodes CASSEASSFGEAFF.

The V and J genes are TRBV7-2 and TRBJ2-5; tentative D call: TRBD2 (7 bases). CDR1 and CDR2 (germline): SGHTA, FQGNSA. This CDR3 spans 15 amino acids. Trimming cost V 2 bases and J 2 bases, with 12 bases left between them. The CDR3 sequence is CASSLFGGPQETQYF. CDR3 coding DNA: TGTGCCAGCAGCTTATTCGGGGGGCCACAAGAGACCCAGTACTTC.

The chain is built from TRBV2 and TRBJ1-1, with D possibly TRBD1 on 5 matching bases. Trimming removed 4 bases from V and 3 bases from J, with 9 bases in between. The CDR3 is made up of 13 amino acids. Germline V gene sequence: CDR1 SNHLY, CDR2 FYNNEI. The CDR3 sequence is CASSAGPDTEAFF. In DNA, the CDR3 is TGTGCCAGCAGTGCGGGGCCCGACACTGAAGCTTTCTTT.

The chain uses TRBV30 and TRBJ2-7, with TRBD1 matching 8 bases. The CDR3 covers 15 residues. The V segment lost 3 bases and the J segment 5 bases; nucleotides outside the gene matches: 12. The germline CDR1 and CDR2 sequences are GTSNPN and SVGIG (reference sequence). Written as DNA, the CDR3 is TGTGCCTGGAGACGGACAGGGAATCGGGGGAACGAGCAGTACTTC. Residues: CAWRRTGNRGNEQYF.

This chain joins TRBV6-5 and TRBJ2-5; a weak D match, TRBD2 (5 bases). The V and J ends lost 2 bases and 5 bases respectively, with 15 bases between them. This CDR3 contains 15 residues. Looked up from germline, CDR1 is MNHEY and CDR2 is SVGAGI. The CDR3 DNA sequence: TGTGCCAGCAGTTACACGGCGGGCCTAGGGGAGACCCAGTACTTC. This encodes CASSYTAGLGETQYF.

This chain links TRBV19 with TRBJ1-3; possible D gene TRBD1, 5 bases. With 5 bases removed from V and 0 bases from J, the gap between germline ends came to 14 bases. The CDR3 is made up of 16 amino acids. Germline CDR1 is LNHDA and CDR2 is SQIVND (reference sequence). DNA of the CDR3: TGTGCCAGTAGTCGAGGGGCCTCAAGCTCTGGAAACACCATATATTTT. It codes for CASSRGASSSGNTIYF.

The genes are TRBV9 and TRBJ1-5, with D unresolved. The CDR3 has 13 amino acids. The V end lost 3 bases, the J end lost 7 bases, and 11 bases lay between the germline ends. The germline CDR1 and CDR2 sequences are SGDLS and YYNGEE. The CDR3 nucleotides are TGTGCCAGCAGCGCGAGTGGAGGACAGCCCCAGCATTTT. It translates to CASSASGGQPQHF.

J is TRBJ1-1 and V is TRBV14; D unresolved. Germline CDR1 SGHDN, CDR2 FVKESK. The CDR3 is 13 amino acids. V was clipped by 4 bases and J by 3 bases, with 9 bases between them. The CDR3 nucleotides are TGTGCCAGCAGCCCTTGGGCATACACTGAAGCTTTCTTT. It translates to CASSPWAYTEAFF. The complete variable domain, with remaining parts taken from reference TRBV14 and TRBJ1-1, reads EAGVTQFPSHSVIEKGQTVTLRCDPISGHDNLYWYRRVMGKEIKFLLHFVKESKQDESGMPNNRFLAERTGGTYSTLKVQPAELEDSGVYFCASSPWAYTEAFFGQGTRLTVV.

The chain has TRBV4-3 and TRBJ2-1, with 12 bases lining up with TRBD2. Trimming cost V 0 bases and J 14 bases; bases outside gene matches: 14. The length of the CDR3 is 17 residues. Looked up from germline, CDR1 is LGHNA and CDR2 is YSLEER. CDR3 DNA sequence: TGCGCCAGCAGCCAAGATGCCGGGACTAGCGGGTACGAAAGGAAGTTCTTC. Translated: CASSQDAGTSGYERKFF.

In the case of this clone: At the DNA level, this CDR3 is encoded by other sequences in the same sample as well. This CDR3 is CASSVGGGTGELFF. As DNA, the CDR3 is TGTGCCAGCAGCGTAGGCGGGGGCACCGGGGAGCTGTTTTTT. The genes are TRBV9 and TRBJ2-2, with 7 bases aligning to TRBD2. Germline V lookup: CDR1 SGDLS, CDR2 YYNGEE. CDR3 length: 14 amino acids. The junction had 0 bases not matched to a gene; V was cut back by 0 bases and J by 4 bases. Filled out from reference TRBV9 and TRBJ2-2, the complete variable domain reads DSGVTQTPKHLITATGQRVTLRCSPRSGDLSVYWYQQSLDQGLQFLIQYYNGEERAKGNILERFSAQQFPDLHSELNLSSLELGDSALYFCASSVGGGTGELFFGEGSRLTVL.

This chain uses TRBV7-7 with TRBJ2-5; 7 positions match TRBD1. This CDR3 contains 14 residues. Germline V gene sequence: CDR1 SSHAT, CDR2 FNYEAQ (reference sequence). With V trimmed by 5 bases and J by 5 bases, 8 bases remained unmatched. The CDR3 reads CASSPRGGGETQYF. CDR3 DNA sequence: TGTGCCAGCAGCCCTCGAGGGGGCGGGGAGACCCAGTACTTC.

Concerning this clone itself: The sample holds other DNA sequences that translate to the same CDR3. The J gene is TRBJ2-5, the V gene TRBV18, with a weak D call TRBD2 (5 bases). In germline, CDR1 is KGHSH, CDR2 LQKENI. Deletions cut 2 bases from V and 2 bases from J, with 6 bases between. The CDR3 extends over 13 amino acids. The DNA for the CDR3 is TGTGCCAGCTCACCAGGACTGCAAGAGACCCAGTACTTC. Residues: CASSPGLQETQYF. Based on the CDR3 plus reference TRBV18 and TRBJ2-5, the full variable domain is NAGVMQNPRHLVRRRGQEARLRCSPMKGHSHVYWYRQLPEEGLKFMVYLQKENIIDESGMPKERFSAEFPKEGPSILRIQQVVRGDSAAYFCASSPGLQETQYFGPGTRLLVL.

The genes are TRBV23-1 and TRBJ1-5; D not certain. TRBV23-1 is flagged as an ORF with uncertain function. The CDR3 consists of 16 residues. The V and J ends lost 4 bases and 2 bases respectively, with 15 bases between them. The chain's CDR3 is CASSLNIPNGNQPQHF. CDR3 bases: TGCGCCAGCAGTCTCAATATCCCTAATGGCAATCAGCCCCAGCATTTT.

The chain combines TRBV21-1 with TRBJ1-3; TRBD1, the table's D call, lacks a check against the DNA. TRBV21-1 is given as a pseudogene. CDR3 size: 15 residues. DNA of the CDR3: TGTGCCAGCGGATGGGACAGCCTCTCTGGAAACACCATATATTTT. Its protein product is CASGWDSLSGNTIYF.

J is TRBJ1-4 and V is TRBV6-6, with unresolved D. The length of the CDR3 is 16 residues. The germline gives CDR1 MNHNY, CDR2 SVGAGI (reference sequence). V lost 2 bases, J lost 0 bases, and 10 bases lay in between. CDR3: CASSYQGRTTNEKLFF. In DNA, the CDR3 is TGTGCCAGCAGTTACCAAGGACGGACAACTAATGAAAAACTGTTTTTT.

Here the CDR3 DNA reads TGTGCCAGTAGACCTAGGACAGGGGGGTTGAACACTGAAGCTTTCTTT. Amino acids: CASRPRTGGLNTEAFF. The V call is TRBV19, the J call TRBJ1-1; 10 positions match TRBD1. V dropped 6 bases and J dropped 0; count of bases not matched to a gene: 7. There are 16 residues in the CDR3. The V gene's germline CDR1 is LNHDA and CDR2 SQIVND (reference sequence).

The rearrangement joins TRBV4-3 to TRBJ1-2; D is unresolved. This CDR3 is built from 15 residues. Trimming removed 3 bases at V and 8 bases at J, with 19 bases between. From germline, CDR1 is LGHNA and CDR2 YSLEER. The CDR3 reads CASSHSGREFGGYTF. The DNA of the CDR3 is TGCGCCAGCAGCCACTCAGGACGGGAGTTTGGCGGCTACACCTTC.

The gene calls are TRBV6-7 and TRBJ2-5; 7 bases agree with TRBD2. TRBV6-7 is an ORF for which the function is uncertain. The CDR3 contains 15 residues. With V trimmed by 5 bases and J by 3 bases, 9 bases remained unmatched. The CDR3 bases are TGTGCCAGCAGTCTGCCGGGACTAAGGGAAGAGACCCAGTACTTC. Translating it yields CASSLPGLREETQYF.